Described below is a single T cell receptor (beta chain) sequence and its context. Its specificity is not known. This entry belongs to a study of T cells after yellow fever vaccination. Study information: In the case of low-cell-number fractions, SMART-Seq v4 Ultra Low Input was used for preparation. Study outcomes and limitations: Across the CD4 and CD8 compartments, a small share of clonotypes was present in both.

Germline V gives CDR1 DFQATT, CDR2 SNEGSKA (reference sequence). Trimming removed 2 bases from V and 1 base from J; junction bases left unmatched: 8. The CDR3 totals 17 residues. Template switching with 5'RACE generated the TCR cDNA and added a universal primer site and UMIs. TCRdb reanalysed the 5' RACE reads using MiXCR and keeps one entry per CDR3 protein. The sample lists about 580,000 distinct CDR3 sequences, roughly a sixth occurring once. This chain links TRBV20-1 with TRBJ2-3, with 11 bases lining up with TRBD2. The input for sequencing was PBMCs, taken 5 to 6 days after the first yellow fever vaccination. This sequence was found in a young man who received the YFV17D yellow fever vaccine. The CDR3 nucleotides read TGCAGTGCTAGATTCTCTAGCGGGGGGCTTCGCACAGATACGCAGTATTTT. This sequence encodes CSARFSSGGLRTDTQYF.